This T cell receptor beta chain came from a study of CD8+ T cells in alopecia areata. Following extraction, RNA underwent reverse transcription to cDNA, which served as the sequencing template. Here immunoSEQ multiplex PCR was the method, and the copy in TCRdb shows in-frame clones only, minus some. The table lists about 190,000 clones, around three fifths of them singletons. Treatment specified: oral pan-JAK inhibitor, 5-10 mg twice daily. Germline CDR1 and CDR2: GTSNPN and SVGIG (reference sequence). The CDR3 is made up of 15 amino acids. V lost 0 bases and J lost 0, with 9 bases in between. The genes are TRBV30 and TRBJ1-5; D is undetermined. This clonotype was sampled from a human donor with alopecia areata. The sample was CD4+ T cells sorted from blood, taken at week 24, from a patient treated with tofacitinib. The CDR3 sequence is CAWSVGGFSNQPQHF. In DNA form, the CDR3 reads TGTGCCTGGAGTGTAGGAGGGTTTAGCAATCAGCCCCAGCATTTT.